The rows below give T cell receptor beta chains drawn from one sample of a study of CD8 T cells in Susac syndrome. MiXCR was run by TCRdb on the immunoSEQ multiplex PCR reads, yielding one entry per CDR3 protein. Here the sample spans 250,000 to 300,000 distinct CDR3 sequences, about 89% being singletons. Sequencing input: CD8+ T cells from PBMCs. The receptor set was obtained from a human donor with multiple sclerosis. The CDR3 runs from the conserved cysteine through the conserved F or W. A D gene is named only where the DNA matches it firmly. Some rows have no size entry. The others give once, few or many, or a class for an expanded clone.

.	TRBV28	.	TRBJ2-7	TGTGCCGCCACGACAGGCTACGAGCAGTACTTC	CAATTGYEQYF
.	TRBV28	once	TRBJ2-5	TGTGCCAGCAGTTTTCAGGAACAAGAGACCCAGTACTTC	CASSFQEQETQYF
.	TRBV2	.	TRBJ2-5	TGTGCCAGCAGGCCGGCCCTCCAGGGAGAGACCCAGTACTTC	CASRPALQGETQYF
.	TRBV4-1	once	TRBJ2-7	TGCGCCAGCAGCCGGGGGGCCCAGGATGACGAGCAGTACTTC	CASSRGAQDDEQYF
TRBD2	TRBV2	.	TRBJ2-3	TGTGCCAGCAGGGGACTAGCGGGAGCGGATACGCAGTATTTT	CASRGLAGADTQYF
.	TRBV12-3/TRBV12-4	.	TRBJ2-1	TGTGCCAGCAGTCGGACTATCCGGAATGAGCAGTTCTTC	CASSRTIRNEQFF
TRBD1	TRBV7-3	.	TRBJ1-2	TGTGCCAGCGGACCCGCCACAGGGGGTGGCTACACCTTC	CASGPATGGGYTF
TRBD2	TRBV19	.	TRBJ2-5	TGTGCCAGTAGTTTAGGGGGGACTAGCGGTACCTCCTCCTATGAGACCCAGTACTTC	CASSLGGTSGTSSYETQYF
.	TRBV6-2/TRBV6-3	once	TRBJ2-7	TGTGCCAGCAGTTACTCTTCTACCACCTACGAGCAGTACTTC	CASSYSSTTYEQYF
TRBD1	TRBV4-3	.	TRBJ2-5	TGCGCCAGCAGCCACGGATACGGACAGGGGCCAGGTGAGACCCAGTACTTC	CASSHGYGQGPGETQYF
TRBD1	TRBV5-4	.	TRBJ2-7	TGTGCCAGCAGCTTTATTGACAGGGCTACCTACGAGCAGTACTTC	CASSFIDRATYEQYF
TRBD2	TRBV9	.	TRBJ2-1	TGTGCCAGCAGCCCCGAAGCGGGGGGGAATTACAATGAGCAGTTCTTC	CASSPEAGGNYNEQFF
TRBD2	TRBV20-1	.	TRBJ2-5	TGCAGTGCTAGAGGGCGTCCTAGCGGGGGGTGGGAGACCCAGTACTTC	CSARGRPSGGWETQYF
.	TRBV28	.	TRBJ2-7	TGTGCCAGCAGTTTCCGGACTCGGCCCTACGAGCAGTACTTC	CASSFRTRPYEQYF
.	TRBV7-2	.	TRBJ2-5	TGTGCCAGCAGCTCCTGGGGGGACAGTCTGGGGGAGACCCAGTACTTC	CASSSWGDSLGETQYF
.	TRBV20-1	.	TRBJ1-2	TGCAGTGCTAGATGGGCGGGGACCGGTGTTTATGGCTACACCTTC	CSARWAGTGVYGYTF
.	TRBV7-2	once	TRBJ2-3	TGTGCCAGCAGCTCCGGAATCTCTGGCACAGATACGCAGTATTTT	CASSSGISGTDTQYF